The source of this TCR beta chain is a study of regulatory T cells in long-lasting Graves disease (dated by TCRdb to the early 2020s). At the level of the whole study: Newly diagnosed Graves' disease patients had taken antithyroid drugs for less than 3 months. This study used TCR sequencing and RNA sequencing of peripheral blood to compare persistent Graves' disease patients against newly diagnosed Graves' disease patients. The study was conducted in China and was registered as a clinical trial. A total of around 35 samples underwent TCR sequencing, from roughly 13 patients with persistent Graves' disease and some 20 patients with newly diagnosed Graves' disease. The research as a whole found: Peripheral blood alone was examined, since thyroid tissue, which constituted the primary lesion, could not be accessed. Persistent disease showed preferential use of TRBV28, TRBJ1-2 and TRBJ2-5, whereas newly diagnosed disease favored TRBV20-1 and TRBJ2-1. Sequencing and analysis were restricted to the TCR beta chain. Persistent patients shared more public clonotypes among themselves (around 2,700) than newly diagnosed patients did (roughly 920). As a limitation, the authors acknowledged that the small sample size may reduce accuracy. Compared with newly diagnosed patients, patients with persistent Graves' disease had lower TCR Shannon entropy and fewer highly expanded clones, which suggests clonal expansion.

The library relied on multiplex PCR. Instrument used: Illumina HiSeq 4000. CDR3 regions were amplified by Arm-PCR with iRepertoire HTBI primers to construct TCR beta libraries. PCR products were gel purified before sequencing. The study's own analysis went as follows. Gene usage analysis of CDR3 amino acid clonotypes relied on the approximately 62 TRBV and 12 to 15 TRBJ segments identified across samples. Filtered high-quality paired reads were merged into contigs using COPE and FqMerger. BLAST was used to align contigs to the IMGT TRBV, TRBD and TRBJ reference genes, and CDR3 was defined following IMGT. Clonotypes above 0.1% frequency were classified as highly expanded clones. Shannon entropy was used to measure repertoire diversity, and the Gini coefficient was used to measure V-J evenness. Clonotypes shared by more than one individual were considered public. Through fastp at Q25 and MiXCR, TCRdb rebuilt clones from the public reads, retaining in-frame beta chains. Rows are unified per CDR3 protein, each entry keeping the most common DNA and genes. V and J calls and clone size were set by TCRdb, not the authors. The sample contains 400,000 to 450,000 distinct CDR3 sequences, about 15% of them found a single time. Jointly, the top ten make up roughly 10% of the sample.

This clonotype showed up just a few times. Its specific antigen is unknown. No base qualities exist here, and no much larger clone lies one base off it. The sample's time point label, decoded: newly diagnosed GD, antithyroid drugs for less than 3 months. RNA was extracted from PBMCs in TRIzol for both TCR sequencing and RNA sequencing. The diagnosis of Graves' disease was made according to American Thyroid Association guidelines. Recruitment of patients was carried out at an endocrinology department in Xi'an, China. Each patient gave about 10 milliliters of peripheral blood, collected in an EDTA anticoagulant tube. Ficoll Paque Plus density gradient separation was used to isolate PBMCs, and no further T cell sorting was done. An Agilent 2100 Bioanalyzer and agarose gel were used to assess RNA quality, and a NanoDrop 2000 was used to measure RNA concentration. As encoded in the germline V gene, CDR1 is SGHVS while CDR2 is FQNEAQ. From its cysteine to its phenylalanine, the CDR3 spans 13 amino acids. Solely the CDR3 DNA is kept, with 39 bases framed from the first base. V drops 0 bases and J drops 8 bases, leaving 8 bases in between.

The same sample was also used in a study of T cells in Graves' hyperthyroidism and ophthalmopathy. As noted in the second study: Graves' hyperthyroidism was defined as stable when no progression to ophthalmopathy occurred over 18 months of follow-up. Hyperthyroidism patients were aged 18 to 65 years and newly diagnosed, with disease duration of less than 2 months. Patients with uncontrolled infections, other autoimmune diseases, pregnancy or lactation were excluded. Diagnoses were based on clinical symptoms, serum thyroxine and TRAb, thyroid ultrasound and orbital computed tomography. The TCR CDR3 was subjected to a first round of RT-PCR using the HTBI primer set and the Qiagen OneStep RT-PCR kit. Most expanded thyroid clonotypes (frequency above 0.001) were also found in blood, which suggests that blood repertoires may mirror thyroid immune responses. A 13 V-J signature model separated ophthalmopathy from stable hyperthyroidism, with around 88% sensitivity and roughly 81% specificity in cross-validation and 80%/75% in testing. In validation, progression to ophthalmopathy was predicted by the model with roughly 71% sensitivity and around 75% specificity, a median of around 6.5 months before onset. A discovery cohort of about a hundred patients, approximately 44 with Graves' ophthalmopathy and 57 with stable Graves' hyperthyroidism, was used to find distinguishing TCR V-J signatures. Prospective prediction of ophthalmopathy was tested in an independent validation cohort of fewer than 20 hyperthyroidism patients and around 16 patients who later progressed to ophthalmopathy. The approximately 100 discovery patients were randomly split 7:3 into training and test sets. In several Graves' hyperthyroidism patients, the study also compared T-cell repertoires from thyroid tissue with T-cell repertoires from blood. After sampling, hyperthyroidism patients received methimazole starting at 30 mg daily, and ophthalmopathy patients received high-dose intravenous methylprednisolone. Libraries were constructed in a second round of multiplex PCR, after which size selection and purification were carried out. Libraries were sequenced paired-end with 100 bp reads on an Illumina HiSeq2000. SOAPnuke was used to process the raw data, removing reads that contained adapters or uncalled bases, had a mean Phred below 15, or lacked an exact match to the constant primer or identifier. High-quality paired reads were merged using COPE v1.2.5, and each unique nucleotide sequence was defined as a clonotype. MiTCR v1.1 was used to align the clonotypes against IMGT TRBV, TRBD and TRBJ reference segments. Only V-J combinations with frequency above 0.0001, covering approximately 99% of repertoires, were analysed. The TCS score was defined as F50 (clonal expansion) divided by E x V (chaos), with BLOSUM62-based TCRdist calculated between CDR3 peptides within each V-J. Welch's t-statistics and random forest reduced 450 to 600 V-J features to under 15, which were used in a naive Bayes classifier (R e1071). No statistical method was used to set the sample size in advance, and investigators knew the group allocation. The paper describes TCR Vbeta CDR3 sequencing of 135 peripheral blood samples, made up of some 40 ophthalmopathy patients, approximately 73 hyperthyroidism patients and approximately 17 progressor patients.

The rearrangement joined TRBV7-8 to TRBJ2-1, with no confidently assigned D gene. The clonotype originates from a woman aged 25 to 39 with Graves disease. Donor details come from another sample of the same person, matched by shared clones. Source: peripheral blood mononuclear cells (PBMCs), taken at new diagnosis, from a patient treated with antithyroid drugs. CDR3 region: CASSLAYKDEQFF. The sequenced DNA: TGTGCCAGCAGCTTAGCGTACAAGGATGAGCAGTTCTTC.